The rows below give T cell receptor beta chains drawn from one sample of a study of T cell changes during pregnancy in multiple sclerosis. Here immunoSEQ multiplex PCR was the method, and the copy in TCRdb shows in-frame clones only, minus some. The table lists about 20,000 clones, roughly nine tenths of them singletons, with roughly 0.68% in the top ten. The source material was CD4+ T cells from peripheral blood mononuclear cells, sampled after pregnancy. The source of these receptors is a female donor in good health, enrolled as a control in a pregnancy study. The CDR3 runs from the conserved cysteine through the conserved F or W. D genes are given only for firm matches. A row's size may be missing; if present it is once, few, many or a size class.

size,J,D,V,CDR3,DNA
.,TRBJ2-3,.,TRBV11-2,CASSLTSALDTQYF,TGTGCCAGCAGCTTAACTAGTGCGTTGGATACGCAGTATTTT
.,TRBJ2-5,.,TRBV5-8,CASSLRGARGETQYF,TGTGCCAGCAGCTTGCGTGGGGCGCGGGGAGAGACCCAGTACTTC
.,TRBJ2-5,TRBD2,TRBV13,CASSLVGLAGFRETQYF,TGTGCCAGCAGCTTAGTGGGACTAGCGGGATTTCGAGAGACCCAGTACTTC
.,TRBJ2-7,TRBD2,TRBV18,CASSQQEGAGSYEQYF,TGTGCCAGCTCACAGCAAGAGGGAGCGGGGTCCTACGAGCAGTACTTC
.,TRBJ2-2,TRBD2,TRBV4-1,CASSQDVAGGPFGELFF,TGCGCCAGCAGCCAAGATGTGGCGGGGGGACCCTTCGGGGAGCTGTTTTTT
.,TRBJ2-3,TRBD1,TRBV7-7,CASSLGQRLTDTQYF,TGTGCTAGCAGCTTGGGACAGCGTCTCACAGATACGCAGTATTTT
.,TRBJ2-7,.,TRBV28,CASTRTFDSYEQYF,TGTGCCAGCACCCGGACTTTCGACTCCTACGAGCAGTACTTC
.,TRBJ2-3,.,TRBV10-1,CASSGGRTSTDTQYF,TGCGCCAGCAGTGGGGGGAGGACTAGCACAGATACGCAGTATTTT
.,TRBJ1-3,.,TRBV6-5,CASGRRTAGNTIYF,TGTGCCAGCGGCAGAAGGACAGCTGGAAACACCATATATTTT
.,TRBJ2-5,TRBD1,TRBV11-1,CASSLGGQFQETQYF,TGTGCCAGCAGCTTAGGGGGACAGTTCCAAGAGACCCAGTACTTC
once,TRBJ1-2,.,TRBV4-3,CASSQDQGNYGYTF,TGCGCCAGCAGCCAAGATCAGGGGAACTATGGCTACACCTTC
.,TRBJ2-7,TRBD2,TRBV2,CASRLAESSYEQYF,TGTGCCAGCAGGCTAGCGGAGAGCTCCTACGAGCAGTACTTC
once,TRBJ2-1,TRBD2,TRBV20-1,CSARSGKEQFF,TGCAGTGCTAGAAGCGGGAAAGAGCAGTTCTTC
.,TRBJ2-5,TRBD2,TRBV28,CASGTSGKVETQYF,TGTGCCAGCGGAACTAGCGGGAAGGTTGAGACCCAGTACTTC
.,TRBJ1-1,.,TRBV4-1,CASSRGEGFVAEAFF,TGCGCCAGCAGCCGGGGGGAAGGGTTCGTCGCTGAAGCTTTCTTT
.,TRBJ2-3,.,TRBV9,CASSAGHRTDTQYF,TGTGCCAGCAGCGCGGGACACCGCACAGATACGCAGTATTTT
.,TRBJ2-2,TRBD2,TRBV5-1,CASSSTRAGGTTGELFF,TGCGCCAGCAGCTCTACTAGAGCGGGAGGAACCACCGGGGAGCTGTTTTTT
.,TRBJ1-1,.,TRBV2,CAWKGSREENTEAFF,TGTGCCTGGAAGGGGTCAAGGGAGGAGAACACTGAAGCTTTCTTT
.,TRBJ1-2,TRBD1,TRBV7-3,CASSLDRGGHGYTF,TGTGCCAGCAGCTTGGACAGGGGGGGTCATGGCTACACCTTC
once,TRBJ2-5,TRBD1,TRBV10-3,CAIRLTGQETQYF,TGTGCCATCAGGTTGACAGGGCAAGAGACCCAGTACTTC
.,TRBJ2-7,.,TRBV11-2,CASSLGGAGRTYEQYF,TGTGCCAGCAGCTTAGGCGGGGCAGGGCGGACCTACGAGCAGTACTTC
.,TRBJ2-1,.,TRBV5-1,CASSLGVNSYNEQFF,TGCGCCAGCAGCTTGGGCGTAAACTCCTACAATGAGCAGTTCTTC
.,TRBJ2-5,.,TRBV30,CAWITDAVTQYF,TGTGCCTGGATTACAGATGCTGTAACCCAGTACTTC
.,TRBJ1-5,TRBD1,TRBV19,CASSMFRGSNQPQHF,TGTGCCAGTAGTATGTTCAGGGGGAGCAATCAGCCCCAGCATTTT
.,TRBJ1-1,.,TRBV5-8,CASSLTPEGTEAFF,TGTGCCAGCAGCTTGACACCCGAGGGTACTGAAGCTTTCTTT
.,TRBJ2-5,TRBD2,TRBV11-2,CASSKGTLAGGLQETQYF,TGTGCCAGCAGCAAAGGAACACTAGCGGGGGGGCTCCAAGAGACCCAGTACTTC
.,TRBJ1-5,.,TRBV30,CAWIRGARMGQPQHF,TGTGCCTGGATTCGTGGGGCGCGGATGGGTCAGCCCCAGCATTTT
.,TRBJ2-3,.,TRBV5-4,CASSYDRKDTQYF,TGTGCCAGCAGCTACGACAGGAAAGATACGCAGTATTTT
.,TRBJ1-5,.,TRBV6-5,CASSPKINRVSQQHF,TGTGCCAGCTCACCTAAAATAAACAGGGTTTCACAACAGCATTTT
.,TRBJ1-2,.,TRBV7-2,CASSLQGYYGYTF,TGTGCCAGCAGCTTACAGGGGTACTATGGCTACACCTTC
.,TRBJ1-2,TRBD1,TRBV10-3,CAISEGFSGGNYGYTF,TGTGCCATCAGTGAGGGGTTTTCAGGGGGTAACTATGGCTACACCTTC
.,TRBJ2-1,.,TRBV30,CAWSVRGRQFF,TGTGCCTGGAGTGTTCGGGGGAGGCAGTTCTTC
.,TRBJ1-2,.,TRBV25-1,CASSLGANYGYTF,TGTGCCAGCAGTCTAGGGGCTAACTATGGCTACACCTTC
.,TRBJ1-2,.,TRBV7-9,CASSLALGAYGYTF,TGTGCCAGCAGCTTAGCGCTTGGGGCCTATGGCTACACCTTC
.,TRBJ2-1,TRBD1,TRBV5-8,CASSPRTGRSYNEQFF,TGTGCCAGCAGCCCCCGGACAGGGCGCTCCTACAATGAGCAGTTCTTC
.,TRBJ1-2,.,TRBV28,CASSLPTWTGGYGYTF,TGTGCCAGCAGTCTCCCCACGTGGACGGGGGGATATGGCTACACCTTC
.,TRBJ2-3,.,TRBV5-6,CASSAGTDTQYF,TGTGCCAGCAGCGCGGGTACGGATACGCAGTATTTT
.,TRBJ1-3,.,TRBV9,CASSVQGNSGNTIYF,TGTGCCAGCAGCGTACAGGGGAACTCTGGAAACACCATATATTTT
once,TRBJ2-1,TRBD2,TRBV19,CASTASGRAREQFF,TGTGCCAGTACAGCTAGCGGGAGGGCGAGGGAGCAGTTCTTC
.,TRBJ2-3,.,TRBV19,CASSPVGTSTDTQYF,TGTGCCAGTAGTCCCGTAGGGACTAGCACAGATACGCAGTATTTT
.,TRBJ2-7,TRBD2,TRBV19,CASAYRKTSGYEQYF,TGTGCCAGTGCGTACCGAAAGACTAGCGGATACGAGCAGTACTTC
.,TRBJ2-2,TRBD1,TRBV5-8,CASSPWTGPTGELFF,TGTGCCAGCAGCCCCTGGACAGGGCCCACCGGGGAGCTGTTTTTT
.,TRBJ2-5,TRBD1,TRBV28,CASSTGRGLETQYF,TGTGCCAGCAGTACGGGCAGGGGGCTTGAGACCCAGTACTTC
.,TRBJ2-1,TRBD2,TRBV4-3,CASSPAGFYNEQFF,TGCGCCAGCAGCCCAGCGGGATTCTACAATGAGCAGTTCTTC
.,TRBJ1-1,TRBD1,TRBV6-5,CASSYGTGHTEAFF,TGTGCCAGCAGTTATGGGACAGGGCACACTGAAGCTTTCTTT
.,TRBJ2-3,.,TRBV28,CASSSRGSPQYF,TGTGCCAGCAGTTCGAGAGGGTCCCCGCAGTATTTT
.,TRBJ2-4,TRBD1,TRBV7-9,CASSPDRGDKNIQYF,TGTGCCAGCAGCCCAGACAGGGGGGACAAAAACATTCAGTACTTC
.,TRBJ2-6,.,TRBV9,CASSADSGANVLTF,TGTGCCAGCAGCGCAGATTCTGGGGCCAACGTCCTGACTTTC
.,TRBJ1-1,.,TRBV6-1,CASSEPGGASTEAFF,TGTGCCAGCAGTGAACCCGGGGGGGCCAGCACTGAAGCTTTCTTT
.,TRBJ1-4,TRBD1,TRBV5-1,CASGAGQGGEKLFF,TGCGCCAGCGGAGCGGGACAGGGCGGCGAAAAACTGTTTTTT
.,TRBJ2-5,.,TRBV15,CATSRLSETQYF,TGTGCCACCAGCAGGCTTAGTGAGACCCAGTACTTC
.,TRBJ2-3,TRBD2,TRBV28,CASSLQTSGPPTWDTQYF,TGTGCCAGCAGTCTGCAGACTAGCGGTCCCCCTACGTGGGATACGCAGTATTTT
medium-sized,TRBJ2-7,.,TRBV10-3,CAISEYEGYEQYF,TGTGCCATCAGTGAGTATGAGGGATACGAGCAGTACTTC
.,TRBJ2-7,.,TRBV28,CASLQNYEQYF,TGTGCCAGCCTTCAGAATTACGAGCAGTACTTC
.,TRBJ1-3,.,TRBV7-2,CASSPTQGRTAYGNTIYF,TGTGCCAGCAGCCCCACTCAGGGTAGAACTGCTTATGGAAACACCATATATTTT
once,TRBJ1-2,TRBD1,TRBV30,CAWSENRGSGYTF,TGTGCCTGGAGTGAGAACAGGGGCTCTGGCTACACCTTC
.,TRBJ2-5,TRBD1,TRBV29-1,CSVAGTGGETQYF,TGCAGCGTAGCCGGGACAGGGGGGGAGACCCAGTACTTC
.,TRBJ1-5,TRBD1,TRBV5-6,CASSFGTGKSYQPQHF,TGTGCCAGCAGCTTCGGGACAGGGAAGAGTTATCAGCCCCAGCATTTT
.,TRBJ1-2,.,TRBV6-5,CASSRTANYGYTF,TGTGCCAGCAGTAGGACAGCGAACTATGGCTACACCTTC
.,TRBJ2-3,TRBD2,TRBV4-1,CASSRQGLAGGGVEDTQYF,TGCGCCAGCAGCCGGCAGGGACTAGCGGGGGGCGGGGTTGAGGATACGCAGTATTTT